One sample yielded the 17 T cell receptor beta chains listed below, sequenced in a study of T cell repertoires in cytomegalovirus infection. TCRdb reanalysed the reads using MiXCR and keeps one entry per CDR3 protein. The sample includes hundreds of thousands of distinct CDR3 sequences, about 24% of them seen just once. The sequencing sample was made of CD8+ T cells from PBMCs. The receptors were sampled from a human donor in good health (CMV status not recorded). Some clones in this sample may be carry-over from other donors' samples.

This chain joins TRBV5-6 and TRBJ2-7, with a possible D match to TRBD1 (6 bases). The germline gives CDR1 SGHDT, CDR2 YYEEEE. Trimming pared 3 bases from V and 0 bases from J, leaving 16 bases between. The CDR3 covers 16 residues. In nucleotides, the CDR3 is TGTGCCAGCAGCTCTGGGGGCCGCTTACTCTCCTACGAGCAGTACGTC. Amino acid sequence: CASSSGGRLLSYEQYV.

This clonotype came up many times. The gene calls are TRBV10-3 and TRBJ1-3; unclear D gene. The ends were cut back, 6 bases at V and 1 base at J, with 16 bases in the middle. Germline assignment: CDR1 ENHRY and CDR2 SYGVKD. CDR3 length equals 16 residues. The CDR3 loop reads CAIRRVEEESGNTIYF. DNA for the CDR3: TGTGCCATCAGGAGAGTGGAGGAAGAATCTGGAAACACCATATATTTT.

The count of this clonotype is one. A read error may explain this, as a much larger clone is one base away. The CDR3 is CASSLAGQTYNEQFF. For the CDR3, the DNA is TGTGCCAGCAGCTTGGCGGGACAGACCTACAATGAGCAGTTCTTC. This chain uses TRBV5-6 with TRBJ2-1, with 7 bases that match TRBD1. Germline V gives CDR1 SGHDT, CDR2 YYEEEE. This CDR3 spans 15 amino acids. Losses at the gene ends were 0 bases for V and 2 bases for J; bases not matched to a gene: 2.

In this sample, this clonotype turned up a few times. The genes are TRBV19 and TRBJ1-1; unclear D gene. Per the germline V gene, CDR1 is LNHDA and CDR2 is SQIVND (reference sequence). The germline V and J ends were trimmed by 3 bases and 3 bases, with 14 bases remaining between them. The CDR3 sequence is 15 residues long. The CDR3 DNA is TGTGCCAGTAGTATTATCTCCACAGCCTACACTGAAGCTTTCTTT. This codes for CASSIISTAYTEAFF.

This rearrangement joins TRBV20-1 to TRBJ2-7, with 7 bases aligning to TRBD1. The germline gives CDR1 DFQATT, CDR2 SNEGSKA (reference sequence). Trimming at V came to 3 bases and at J to 2 bases, leaving 10 bases not matched to a gene. The CDR3 sequence is 15 residues long. CDR3: CSASTQPGTAYEQYV. The CDR3 DNA is TGCAGTGCTAGCACCCAGCCAGGGACAGCCTACGAGCAGTACGTC.

The chain uses TRBV19 and TRBJ2-2; D possibly corresponds to TRBD1 (5 bases). This CDR3 contains 14 residues. The V end was cut by 3 bases, the J end by 6 bases, with 11 bases between. The germline V gene has CDR1 LNHDA and CDR2 SQIVND (reference sequence). CDR3 nucleotide sequence: TGTGCCAGTAGTATTCTGGGGCCCGCCGGGGAGCTGTTTTTT. This encodes CASSILGPAGELFF.

This clonotype was counted a few times. V usage is TRBV10-2 and J usage is TRBJ1-2; D perhaps matches TRBD1 (5 bases). The CDR3 is 13 amino acids. V shed 2 bases and J shed 7 bases, with 11 bases lying between them. CDR1 is WSHSY, CDR2 SAAADI, per germline. The CDR3: CASSEDSGSGYTF. The CDR3 coding sequence is TGCGCCAGCAGTGAGGACTCAGGGTCTGGCTACACCTTC.

The rearrangement joins TRBV20-1 to TRBJ2-3; D might be TRBD2 (5 bases). V shed 0 bases and J shed 6 bases, with 19 bases lying between them. Germline CDR1 and CDR2: DFQATT and SNEGSKA (reference sequence). The CDR3 spans 16 residues. In DNA form, the CDR3 reads TGCAGTGCTAGAGATCTGGACTCCCCTCTAATTGATACGCAGTATTTT. It encodes CSARDLDSPLIDTQYF.

The chain has TRBV2 and TRBJ1-1; unclear D gene. The V end lost 8 bases, the J end lost 4 bases, and 5 bases lay between the germline ends. From germline, CDR1 is SNHLY and CDR2 FYNNEI. There are 10 residues in the CDR3. The CDR3 is CASVVTEAFF. CDR3 coding DNA: TGTGCCAGCGTGGTCACTGAAGCTTTCTTT.

This clonotype showed up many times. The CDR3 sequence: CASSLPTGAGQPQHF. As DNA, the CDR3 is TGTGCCAGCAGTTTACCTACAGGGGCGGGTCAGCCCCAGCATTTT. This chain links TRBV28 with TRBJ1-5; 7 bases agree with TRBD1. The CDR3 is 15 amino acids. With V trimmed by 2 bases and J by 6 bases, 7 bases remained unmatched. Germline values: CDR1 MDHEN, CDR2 SYDVKM.

This chain uses TRBV28 with TRBJ1-2; TRBD1 might be the D (5 bases). Germline V lookup: CDR1 MDHEN, CDR2 SYDVKM. The CDR3 length is 15 residues. Trimming took off 8 bases at V and 4 bases at J, with 20 bases between the two ends. The CDR3 DNA reads TGTGCCAGCGCCCCCCGGCAGGGTCCCTCCTATGGCTACACCTTC. Its translation is CASAPRQGPSYGYTF.

There are a few counts of this clonotype. This chain joins TRBV14 and TRBJ1-6; D unresolved. V lost 2 bases to trimming and J lost 9 bases, with 5 bases between them. This CDR3 is 12 amino acids long. Germline V gene lookup returns CDR1 SGHDN and CDR2 FVKESK. This chain's CDR3 is CASSQSSSPLHF. CDR3 nucleotide sequence: TGTGCCAGCAGCCAATCCAGTTCACCCCTCCACTTT.

This clonotype was recorded many times. The rearrangement links TRBV10-3 to TRBJ2-2; D gene uncertain. The germline CDR1 and CDR2 sequences are ENHRY and SYGVKD. The CDR3 runs 15 residues. Trimming cost V 3 bases and J 5 bases, with 13 bases left between them. The CDR3 sequence: CAISEVFAPTGELFF. In nucleotides, the CDR3 is TGTGCCATCAGTGAAGTTTTCGCACCTACCGGGGAGCTGTTTTTT.

This clonotype was detected many times. V and J are TRBV7-2 and TRBJ2-1, with D possibly TRBD2 on 5 matching bases. Germline V gene sequence: CDR1 SGHTA, CDR2 FQGNSA. This CDR3 has 15 residues. With 0 bases removed from V and 12 bases from J, the gap between germline ends came to 18 bases. The CDR3 here is CASSLAGGDSAGQFF. The CDR3 bases are TGTGCCAGCAGCTTAGCGGGTGGTGACTCCGCGGGGCAGTTCTTC. Full variable domain (remainder filled in from reference TRBV7-2 and TRBJ2-1): GAGVSQSPSNKVTEKGKDVELRCDPISGHTALYWYRQSLGQGLEFLIYFQGNSAPDKSGLPSDRFSAERTGGSVSTLTIQRTQQEDSAVYLCASSLAGGDSAGQFFGPGTRLTVL.

This clonotype occurred a few times. The chain couples TRBV12-3 or TRBV12-4 to TRBJ1-1; D unresolved. With 2 bases removed from V and 5 bases from J, the gap between germline ends came to 12 bases. This CDR3 is 14 amino acids long. For the CDR3, the DNA is TGTGCCAGCAGTTTAAAGCCCTTGGGTACTGAAGCTTTCTTT. Translation gives CASSLKPLGTEAFF.

The V and J genes are TRBV27 and TRBJ2-7, with TRBD1 as a possible D gene (6 bases). This CDR3 has 16 amino acids. V dropped 5 bases and J dropped 0 bases, with 17 bases sitting between them. Germline CDR1 and CDR2: MNHEY and SMNVEV (reference sequence). CDR3 region: CASSTIQGPSSYEQYF. The DNA of the CDR3 is TGTGCCAGCAGTACCATACAGGGTCCGAGCTCCTACGAGCAGTACTTC.

This chain links TRBV6-8 with TRBJ1-2; the match to TRBD1 covers 8 bases. The CDR3 has 15 residues. The germline gives CDR1 MNHGY, CDR2 SAAAGT. The junction had 16 bases not matched to a gene; V was cut back by 6 bases and J by 10 bases. CDR3 loop: CASRLQTGGADVYTF. CDR3 DNA: TGTGCCAGCAGACTACAAACAGGGGGTGCAGATGTCTACACCTTC.